The 23 T cell receptor beta chains below come from one sample, sequenced in a study of blood T cell repertoires in COVID-19. Method: immunoSEQ multiplex PCR; TCRdb's copy keeps in-frame clones and lacks some. The table lists roughly 100,000 clones, about 76% of them singletons, with less than 45% in the top ten. What was sequenced was peripheral blood. Receptors originate from a man at least 80 years old with acute or convalescent COVID-19.

The V and J genes are TRBV19 and TRBJ2-7; 10 bases match TRBD1. The germline CDR1 and CDR2 sequences are LNHDA and SQIVND (reference sequence). The J segment lost 2 bases and the V segment lost 3 bases, leaving 4 bases of the junction unmatched. There are 15 residues in the CDR3. This chain's CDR3 is CASSMRDRGPYEQYF. CDR3 nucleotide sequence: TGTGCCAGTAGTATGAGGGACAGGGGACCCTACGAGCAGTACTTC.

The V call is TRBV30, the J call TRBJ1-2; maybe TRBD1 (6 bases). Germline-derived CDR1 and CDR2 are GTSNPN and SVGIG (reference sequence). Trimming left V 4 bases short and J 8 bases short, with 17 bases between. This CDR3 has 13 residues. The CDR3 DNA reads as TGTGCCTGGACCATACAGGGCCCAGGGGGCTACACCTTC. Its protein is CAWTIQGPGGYTF.

The V call is TRBV7-3, the J call TRBJ1-1, with TRBD1 matching over 7 bases. Germline CDR1 SGHTA, CDR2 FQGTGA. This CDR3 contains 13 residues. The ends lost 10 bases at V and 4 bases at J; junction bases unmatched: 9. For the CDR3, the DNA is TGTGCCACCCGACAGGGAGAAGGCACTGAAGCTTTCTTT. This codes for CATRQGEGTEAFF.

The chain has TRBV11-3 and TRBJ2-2; no clear D gene. Trimming took off 2 bases at V and 8 bases at J, with 6 bases between the two ends. CDR3 length: 12 residues. Germline CDR1 reads SGHNT; CDR2 reads YENEEA. CDR3 DNA: TGTGCCAGCAGCTTAACCCGGGGGGAGCTGTTTTTT. Protein product: CASSLTRGELFF.

V is TRBV28 and J is TRBJ2-7; D is unclear. The CDR3 extends over 13 amino acids. Germline V lookup: CDR1 MDHEN, CDR2 SYDVKM. Between the trimmed V and J ends, which lost 2 bases and 2 bases, there was a span of 7 bases. The CDR3 protein is CASSLETTYEQYF. CDR3 DNA sequence: TGTGCCAGCAGTTTAGAGACAACCTACGAGCAGTACTTC. The variable domain in full, with the rest retrieved from reference TRBV28 and TRBJ2-7, is DVKVTQSSRYLVKRTGEKVFLECVQDMDHENMFWYRQDPGLGLRLIYFSYDVKMKEKGDIPEGYSVSREKKERFSLILESASTNQTSMYLCASSLETTYEQYFGPGTRLTVT.

V and J are TRBV5-4 and TRBJ2-3; D not resolved. Germline CDR1 reads SGHNT; CDR2 reads YYREEE (reference sequence). The CDR3 contains 13 residues. The V end was cut by 0 bases, the J end by 3 bases, with 5 bases between. The CDR3 DNA sequence: TGTGCCAGCAGCTTGGCCGGGACAGATACGCAGTATTTT. Translating gives CASSLAGTDTQYF.

This rearrangement joins TRBV30 to TRBJ1-5; no reliable D call. The CDR3 is made up of 16 amino acids. Germline V gene sequence: CDR1 GTSNPN, CDR2 SVGIG (reference sequence). V lost 0 bases, J lost 5 bases, and 17 bases lay in between. CDR3 protein: CAWSVGDSSPYQPQHF. In DNA, the CDR3 is TGTGCCTGGAGTGTTGGAGACTCCTCTCCCTATCAGCCCCAGCATTTT.

J is TRBJ1-4 and V is TRBV7-9, with 9 bases fitting TRBD1. Trimming at V came to 5 bases and at J to 8 bases, leaving 9 bases not matched to a gene. The CDR3 is 15 amino acids. Germline lookup yields CDR1 SEHNR and CDR2 FQNEAQ (reference sequence). The DNA for the CDR3 is TGTGCCAGCAGCCCATACAGGGGGCTCGGAGAAAAACTGTTTTTT. The encoded protein is CASSPYRGLGEKLFF.

CDR3 sequence: CASSLGTSSYEQYF. The CDR3 coding sequence is TGTGCCAGCAGCTTAGGGACTAGCTCCTACGAGCAGTACTTC. The chain is built from TRBV7-8 and TRBJ2-7, with TRBD2 matching over 7 bases. Per germline, CDR1 SGHVS and CDR2 FQNEAQ. The ends lost 1 base at V and 0 bases at J; junction bases unmatched: 0. CDR3 size: 14 residues.

The CDR3 spells CASRQGVSNYGYTF. CDR3 in DNA: TGTGCCAGCAGGCAGGGGGTATCTAACTATGGCTACACCTTC. The chain combines TRBV6-5 with TRBJ1-2, with 7 nucleotides matching TRBD1. The CDR3 is 14 residues long. The ends lost 6 bases at V and 0 bases at J; junction bases unmatched: 4. Looked up from germline, CDR1 is MNHEY and CDR2 is SVGAGI.

This clone was observed a few times. The rearrangement joins TRBV11-2 to TRBJ1-3; TRBD1 agrees at 7 bases. J gave up 4 bases and V 3 bases, and 12 bases lay outside the gene matches. Germline V gene data show CDR1 as SGHAT and CDR2 as FQNNGV. The CDR3 sequence is 17 residues long. DNA of the CDR3: TGTGCCAGCAGCTTGGAATCTTACAGGGGAATAGGAAACACCATATATTTT. It codes for CASSLESYRGIGNTIYF.

A single count supports this clone. The V call is TRBV7-9, the J call TRBJ1-1; TRBD1 matches at 7 bases. The V segment lost 2 bases and the J segment 7 bases; nucleotides outside the gene matches: 7. Germline values: CDR1 SEHNR, CDR2 FQNEAQ (reference sequence). The CDR3 is 14 residues long. Here the CDR3 reads CASSLRGQTYEAFF. The CDR3 DNA follows: TGTGCCAGCAGCTTACGGGGACAGACGTATGAAGCTTTCTTT.

The chain joins TRBV27 to TRBJ2-4, with D perhaps matching TRBD1 (6 bases). The CDR3 runs 14 residues. Trimming removed 4 bases at V and 2 bases at J, with 9 bases between. Germline-derived CDR1 and CDR2 are MNHEY and SMNVEV (reference sequence). CDR3 coding DNA: TGTGCCAGCAGTTCAGGGGTTCCCAAAAACATTCAGTACTTC. Translated, it gives CASSSGVPKNIQYF.

The chain joins TRBV5-4 to TRBJ2-7, with 9 positions matching TRBD1. Germline trimming cut 0 bases from V and 7 bases from J; bases unmatched to any gene: 5. The germline CDR1 and CDR2 sequences are SGHNT and YYREEE (reference sequence). The CDR3 runs to 14 residues. CDR3 protein: CASSLEQGAGEQYF. CDR3 nucleotides: TGTGCCAGCAGCTTGGAACAGGGGGCTGGGGAGCAGTACTTC.

This clone was seen once. The chain uses TRBV28 and TRBJ1-2; tentative D call: TRBD1 (5 bases). Germline V CDR1 and CDR2: MDHEN, SYDVKM. The ends were cut back, 7 bases at V and 7 bases at J, with 10 bases in the middle. The CDR3 has 11 residues. CDR3 sequence: CASNWRGGYTF. The DNA of the CDR3 is TGTGCCAGCAACTGGAGGGGTGGCTACACCTTC.

The chain joins TRBV7-9 to TRBJ1-1; possibly TRBD1 for D (5 bases). Germline loops: CDR1 SEHNR, CDR2 FQNEAQ (reference sequence). V was shortened by 8 bases and J by 10 bases, with 14 bases between the two germline ends. The CDR3 contains 11 residues. CDR3 nucleotides: TGTGCCAGCGGCTCGACAGAGGCAGCTTTCTTT. Protein product: CASGSTEAAFF.

The gene calls are TRBV28 and TRBJ2-1, with a tentative D call TRBD2 (5 bases). The CDR3 loop spans 15 amino acids. The V end lost 0 bases, the J end lost 9 bases, and 15 bases lay between the germline ends. The germline V gene encodes CDR1 MDHEN and CDR2 SYDVKM. The CDR3 protein is CASSLWRVAASEQFF. The DNA of the CDR3 is TGTGCCAGCAGTTTATGGCGGGTGGCGGCCTCTGAGCAGTTCTTC.

In nucleotides, the CDR3 is TGTGCCAGCAGCGACGGATGGGGAGCCTACGAGCAGTACTTC. As protein: CASSDGWGAYEQYF. The chain uses TRBV3-1 (or the pseudogene TRBV3-2) and TRBJ2-7; TRBD2 is a possible D gene (5 bases). Trimming shortened V by 5 bases and J by 2 bases, and 13 bases separated the two germline ends. The CDR3 length is 14 residues. Germline V gene data show CDR1 as LGHDT and CDR2 as YNNKEL (reference sequence).

V gene TRBV25-1 combines with J gene TRBJ2-2; TRBD2 matches 8 bases. J gave up 3 bases and V 4 bases, and 1 base lay outside the gene matches. Germline CDR1 and CDR2: MGHDK and SYGVNS. The CDR3 extends over 14 amino acids. The DNA for the CDR3 is TGTGCCAGCAGTGGGGGACTAGACACCGGGGAGCTGTTTTTT. This translates into CASSGGLDTGELFF. Using reference TRBV25-1 and TRBJ2-2 for the parts outside the CDR3, the full variable domain is EADIYQTPRYLVIGTGKKITLECSQTMGHDKMYWYQQDPGMELHLIHYSYGVNSTEKGDLSSESTVSRIRTEHFPLTLESARPSHTSQYLCASSGGLDTGELFFGEGSRLTVL.

This chain connects TRBV28 to TRBJ1-5, with 9 bases lining up with TRBD1. The CDR3 contains 15 residues. V lost 4 bases, J lost 7 bases, and 8 bases stayed unmatched. Germline V gives CDR1 MDHEN, CDR2 SYDVKM. The CDR3 coding sequence is TGTGCCAGCAGTTGGACGGACAGGGGTAGGCAGCCCCAGCATTTT. It yields the protein CASSWTDRGRQPQHF.

The chain recombines TRBV9 with TRBJ2-2; 7 nucleotides match TRBD1. The CDR3 extends over 16 amino acids. Germline assignment: CDR1 SGDLS and CDR2 YYNGEE. The V and J ends lost 1 base and 2 bases, in that order; junction bases with no gene match: 5. The CDR3 coding sequence is TGTGCCAGCAGCGTACAGGGGGAGATTAACACCGGGGAGCTGTTTTTT. Translated, it gives CASSVQGEINTGELFF.

The chain joins TRBV28 to TRBJ1-1; TRBD1 is a possible D gene (6 bases). Trimming pared 6 bases from V and 5 bases from J, leaving 16 bases between. The CDR3 spans 14 residues. Germline assignment: CDR1 MDHEN and CDR2 SYDVKM. The CDR3 DNA reads as TGTGCCAGCAGCATAGGGGGAGGGGGGACTGAAGCTTTCTTT. It is translated as CASSIGGGGTEAFF.

This sequence joins TRBV6-6 and TRBJ1-1, with D tentatively TRBD1 (5 bases). The CDR3 length is 12 residues. Germline CDR1 MNHNY, CDR2 SVGAGI (reference sequence). The V gene lost 6 bases and the J gene lost 11 bases, with 16 bases spanning the gap. Written as DNA, the CDR3 is TGTGCCAGCAGCCTAAGTGGGGGGAAGGCTTTCTTT. Translated: CASSLSGGKAFF.